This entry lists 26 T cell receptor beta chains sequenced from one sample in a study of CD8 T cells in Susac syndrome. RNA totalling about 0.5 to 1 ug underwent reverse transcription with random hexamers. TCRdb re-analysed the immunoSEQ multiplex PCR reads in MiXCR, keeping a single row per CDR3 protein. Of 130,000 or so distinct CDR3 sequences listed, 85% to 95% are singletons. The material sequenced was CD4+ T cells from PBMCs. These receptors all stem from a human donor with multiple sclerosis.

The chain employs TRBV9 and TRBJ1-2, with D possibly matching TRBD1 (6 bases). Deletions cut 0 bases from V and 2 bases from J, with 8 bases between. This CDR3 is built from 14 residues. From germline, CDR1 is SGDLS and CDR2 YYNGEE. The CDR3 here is CASSVVGQNYGYTF. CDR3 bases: TGTGCCAGCAGCGTAGTCGGACAGAACTATGGCTACACCTTC.

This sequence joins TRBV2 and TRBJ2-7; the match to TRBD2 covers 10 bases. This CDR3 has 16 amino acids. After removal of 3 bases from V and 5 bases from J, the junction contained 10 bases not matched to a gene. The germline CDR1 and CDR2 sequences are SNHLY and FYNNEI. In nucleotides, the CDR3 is TGTGCCAGCAGTGAGAGGGCTAGCGGGAGTTCCGACGAGCAGTACTTC. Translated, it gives CASSERASGSSDEQYF.

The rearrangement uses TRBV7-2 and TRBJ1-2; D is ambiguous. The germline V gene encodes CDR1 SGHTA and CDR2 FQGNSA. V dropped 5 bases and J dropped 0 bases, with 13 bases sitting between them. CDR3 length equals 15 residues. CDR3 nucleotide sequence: TGTGCCAGCAGCCGGCGGAGGGCCCCTAACTATGGCTACACCTTC. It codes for CASSRRRAPNYGYTF.

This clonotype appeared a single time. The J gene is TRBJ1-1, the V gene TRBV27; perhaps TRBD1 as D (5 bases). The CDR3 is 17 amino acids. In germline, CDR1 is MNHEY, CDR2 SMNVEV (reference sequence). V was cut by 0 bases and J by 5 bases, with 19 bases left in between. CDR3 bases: TGTGCCAGCAGTTTATCACGGACACTCCTGCCCGGGACTGAAGCTTTCTTT. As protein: CASSLSRTLLPGTEAFF.

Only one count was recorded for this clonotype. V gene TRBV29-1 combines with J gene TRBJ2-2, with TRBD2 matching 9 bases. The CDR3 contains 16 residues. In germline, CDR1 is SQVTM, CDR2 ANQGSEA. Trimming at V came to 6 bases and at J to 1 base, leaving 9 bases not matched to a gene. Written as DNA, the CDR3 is TGCAGCGTGGGGGGTCTTAGCGGGAGGAACACCGGGGAGCTGTTTTTT. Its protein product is CSVGGLSGRNTGELFF.

For the CDR3, the DNA is TGTGCCACAAACAGGGGTGGCACAGATACGCAGTATTTT. Translating gives CATNRGGTDTQYF. V usage is TRBV28 and J usage is TRBJ2-3; 7 positions agree with TRBD1. The CDR3 sequence is 13 residues long. In germline, CDR1 is MDHEN, CDR2 SYDVKM. The V gene end was trimmed by 10 bases and the J gene end by 1 base; junction bases not matched to a gene: 5. Combining the CDR3 with reference TRBV28 and TRBJ2-3 gives the whole variable domain DVKVTQSSRYLVKRTGEKVFLECVQDMDHENMFWYRQDPGLGLRLIYFSYDVKMKEKGDIPEGYSVSREKKERFSLILESASTNQTSMYLCATNRGGTDTQYFGPGTRLTVL.

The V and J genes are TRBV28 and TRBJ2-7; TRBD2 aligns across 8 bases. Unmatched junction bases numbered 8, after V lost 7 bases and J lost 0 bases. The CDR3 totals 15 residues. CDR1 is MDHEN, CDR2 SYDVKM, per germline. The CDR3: CASTYGLANSYEQYF. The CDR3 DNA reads TGTGCCAGCACCTACGGACTAGCTAACTCCTACGAGCAGTACTTC. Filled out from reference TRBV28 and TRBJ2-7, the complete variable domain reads DVKVTQSSRYLVKRTGEKVFLECVQDMDHENMFWYRQDPGLGLRLIYFSYDVKMKEKGDIPEGYSVSREKKERFSLILESASTNQTSMYLCASTYGLANSYEQYFGPGTRLTVT.

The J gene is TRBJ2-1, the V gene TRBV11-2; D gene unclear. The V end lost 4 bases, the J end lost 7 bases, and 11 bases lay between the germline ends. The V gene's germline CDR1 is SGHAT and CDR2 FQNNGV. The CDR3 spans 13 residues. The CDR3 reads CASSSRSRNEQFF. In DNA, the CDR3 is TGTGCCAGCAGCTCTCGGTCCAGGAATGAGCAGTTCTTC.

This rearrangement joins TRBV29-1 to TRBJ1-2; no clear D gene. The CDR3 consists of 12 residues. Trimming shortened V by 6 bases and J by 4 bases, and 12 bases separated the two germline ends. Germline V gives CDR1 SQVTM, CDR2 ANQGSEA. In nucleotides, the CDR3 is TGCAGCGTGGTGGAGGGCACCTATGGCTACACCTTC. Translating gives CSVVEGTYGYTF.

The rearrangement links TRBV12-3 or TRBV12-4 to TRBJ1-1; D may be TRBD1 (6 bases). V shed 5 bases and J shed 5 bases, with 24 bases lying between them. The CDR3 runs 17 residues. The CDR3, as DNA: TGTGCCAGCAGTCCCCGCAGGGGCATCGATTTGGGGACTGAAGCTTTCTTT. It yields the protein CASSPRRGIDLGTEAFF.

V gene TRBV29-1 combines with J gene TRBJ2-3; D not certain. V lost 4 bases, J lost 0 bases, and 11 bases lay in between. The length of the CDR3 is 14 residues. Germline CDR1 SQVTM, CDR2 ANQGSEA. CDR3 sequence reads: CSVARTASTDTQYF. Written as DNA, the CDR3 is TGCAGCGTTGCCCGGACGGCAAGCACAGATACGCAGTATTTT.

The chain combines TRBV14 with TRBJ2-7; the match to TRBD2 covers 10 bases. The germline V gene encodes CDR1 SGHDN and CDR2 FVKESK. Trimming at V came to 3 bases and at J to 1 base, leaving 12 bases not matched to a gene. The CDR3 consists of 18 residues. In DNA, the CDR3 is TGTGCCAGCAGCCACCGTACCGCAGGACTAGCGGTATCCTACGAGCAGTACTTC. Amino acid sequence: CASSHRTAGLAVSYEQYF. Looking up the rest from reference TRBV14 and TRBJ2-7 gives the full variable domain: EAGVTQFPSHSVIEKGQTVTLRCDPISGHDNLYWYRRVMGKEIKFLLHFVKESKQDESGMPNNRFLAERTGGTYSTLKVQPAELEDSGVYFCASSHRTAGLAVSYEQYFGPGTRLTVT.

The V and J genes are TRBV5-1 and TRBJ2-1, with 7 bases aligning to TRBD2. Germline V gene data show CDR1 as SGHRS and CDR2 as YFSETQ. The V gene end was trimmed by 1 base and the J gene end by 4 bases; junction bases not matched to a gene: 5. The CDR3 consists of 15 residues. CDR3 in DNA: TGCGCCAGCAGCTTGCTGAGCGGGGATTACAATGAGCAGTTCTTC. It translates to CASSLLSGDYNEQFF.

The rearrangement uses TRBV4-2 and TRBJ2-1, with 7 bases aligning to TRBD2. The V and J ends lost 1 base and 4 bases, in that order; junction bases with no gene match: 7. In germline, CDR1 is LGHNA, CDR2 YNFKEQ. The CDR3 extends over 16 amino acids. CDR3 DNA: TGTGCCAGCAGCCAAGTTGGGCTAGCGGATTACAATGAGCAGTTCTTC. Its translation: CASSQVGLADYNEQFF.

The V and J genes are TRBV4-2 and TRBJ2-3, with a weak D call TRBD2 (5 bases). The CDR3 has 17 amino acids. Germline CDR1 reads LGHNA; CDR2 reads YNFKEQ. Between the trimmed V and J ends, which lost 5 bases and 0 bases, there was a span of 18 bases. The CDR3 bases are TGTGCCAGCAGCGAGACGGGTTCTTCGGGGAGCACAGATACGCAGTATTTT. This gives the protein CASSETGSSGSTDTQYF.

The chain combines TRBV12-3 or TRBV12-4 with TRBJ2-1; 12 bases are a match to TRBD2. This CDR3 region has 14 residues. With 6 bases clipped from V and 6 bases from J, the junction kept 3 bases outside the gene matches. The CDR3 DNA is TGTGCCAGCAGCCAGGGACTAGCGGGCAATGAGCAGTTCTTC. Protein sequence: CASSQGLAGNEQFF.

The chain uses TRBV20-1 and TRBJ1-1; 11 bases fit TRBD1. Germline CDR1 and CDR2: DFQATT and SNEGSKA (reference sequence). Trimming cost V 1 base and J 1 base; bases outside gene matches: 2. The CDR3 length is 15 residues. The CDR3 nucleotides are TGCAGTGCTAGAGTTGGACAGGGGGCGAACACTGAAGCTTTCTTT. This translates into CSARVGQGANTEAFF.

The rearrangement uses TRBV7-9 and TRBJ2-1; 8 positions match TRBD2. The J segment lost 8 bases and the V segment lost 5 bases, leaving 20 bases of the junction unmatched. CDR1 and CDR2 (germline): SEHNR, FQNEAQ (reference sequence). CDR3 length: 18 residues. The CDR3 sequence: CASSRKREPSGRGDEQFF. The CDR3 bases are TGTGCCAGCAGCCGGAAACGGGAACCCAGCGGGAGAGGTGATGAGCAGTTCTTC.

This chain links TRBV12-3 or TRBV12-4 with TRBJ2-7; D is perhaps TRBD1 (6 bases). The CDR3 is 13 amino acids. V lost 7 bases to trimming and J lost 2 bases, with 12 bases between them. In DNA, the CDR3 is TGTGCCAGCAATAAGGACAGCACCTACGAGCAGTACTTC. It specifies CASNKDSTYEQYF.

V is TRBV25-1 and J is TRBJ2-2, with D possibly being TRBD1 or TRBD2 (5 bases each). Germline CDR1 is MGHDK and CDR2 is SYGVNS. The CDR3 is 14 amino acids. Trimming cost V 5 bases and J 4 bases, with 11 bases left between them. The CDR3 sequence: CASSNSGGTGELFF. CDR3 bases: TGTGCCAGCAGTAACAGTGGGGGCACCGGGGAGCTGTTTTTT.

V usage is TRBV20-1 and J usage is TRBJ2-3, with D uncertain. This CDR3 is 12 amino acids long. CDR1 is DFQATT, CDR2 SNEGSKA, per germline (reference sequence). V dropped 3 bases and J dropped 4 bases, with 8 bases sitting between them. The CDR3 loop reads CSASSKADTQYF. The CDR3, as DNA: TGCAGTGCTAGTTCAAAGGCAGATACGCAGTATTTT.

The CDR3 DNA reads TGCAGCGCCATGGGTACAGGACGAGGCACAGATACGCAGTATTTT. Its protein product is CSAMGTGRGTDTQYF. The rearrangement links TRBV29-1 to TRBJ2-3; the D gene is possibly TRBD1 (5 bases). The ends were cut back, 7 bases at V and 1 base at J, with 18 bases in the middle. Looked up from germline, CDR1 is SQVTM and CDR2 is ANQGSEA. The CDR3 loop spans 15 amino acids.

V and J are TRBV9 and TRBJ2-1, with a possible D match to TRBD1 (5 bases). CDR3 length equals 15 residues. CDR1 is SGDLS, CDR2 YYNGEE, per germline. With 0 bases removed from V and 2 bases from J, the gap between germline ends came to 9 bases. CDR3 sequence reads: CASSVEGSAYNEQFF. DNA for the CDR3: TGTGCCAGCAGCGTAGAGGGGTCAGCCTACAATGAGCAGTTCTTC.

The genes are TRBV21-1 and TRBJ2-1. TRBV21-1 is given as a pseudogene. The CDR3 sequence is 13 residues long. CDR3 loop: CASSKALPNEQFF. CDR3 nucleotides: TGTGCCAGCAGCAAAGCGCTTCCCAATGAGCAGTTCTTC.

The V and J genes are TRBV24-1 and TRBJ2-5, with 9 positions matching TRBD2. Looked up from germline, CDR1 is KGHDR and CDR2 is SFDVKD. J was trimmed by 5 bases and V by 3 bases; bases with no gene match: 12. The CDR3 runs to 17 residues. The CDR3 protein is CATSDADRGRASETQYF. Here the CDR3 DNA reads TGTGCCACCAGTGATGCCGATCGCGGGAGGGCGAGCGAGACCCAGTACTTC.

The CDR3 sequence: CATSPGRYNEQFF. The CDR3 DNA is TGTGCCACCAGCCCCGGGAGGTACAATGAGCAGTTCTTC. The J gene is TRBJ2-1, the V gene TRBV15; the match to TRBD2 covers 7 bases. V was pared by 5 bases and J by 4 bases, with 2 bases of the junction left unmatched. Germline lookup yields CDR1 LNHNV and CDR2 YYDKDF (reference sequence). This CDR3 contains 13 residues.